This T cell receptor beta chain was captured in a study of shared clonotypes between healthy human individuals. Sequencing was performed with immunoSEQ multiplex PCR; in TCRdb, only in-frame clones are kept and a portion is missing. The sample contains about 1.1 million clones, 60% to 85% of which appear only once. Germline V lookup: CDR1 SGHRS, CDR2 YFSETQ. Trimming took 1 base from V and 5 from J, leaving 12 bases between them. The length of the CDR3 is 14 residues. The gene calls are TRBV5-1 and TRBJ1-1; no clear D. The sequenced material came from memory CD4+ T cells from PBMCs. Noted subset: CD45RA-negative fraction. The clonotype was recovered from a man aged 18 to 30 in good health. Some clones in this sample may be carry-over from other donors' samples. In nucleotides, the CDR3 is TGCGCCAGCAGCTTGAATGGGGAACAGACTGAAGCTTTCTTT. This gives the protein CASSLNGEQTEAFF.